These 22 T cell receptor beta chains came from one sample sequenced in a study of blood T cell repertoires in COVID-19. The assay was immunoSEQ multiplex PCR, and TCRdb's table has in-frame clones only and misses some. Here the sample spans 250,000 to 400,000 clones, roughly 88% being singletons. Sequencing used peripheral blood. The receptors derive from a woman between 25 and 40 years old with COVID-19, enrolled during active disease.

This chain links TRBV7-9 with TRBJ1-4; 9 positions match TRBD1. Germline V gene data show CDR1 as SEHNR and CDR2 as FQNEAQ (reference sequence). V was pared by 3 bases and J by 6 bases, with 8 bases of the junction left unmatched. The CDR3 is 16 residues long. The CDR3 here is CASSFGGGQGDEKLFF. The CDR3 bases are TGTGCCAGCAGCTTTGGAGGGGGACAGGGAGATGAAAAACTGTTTTTT.

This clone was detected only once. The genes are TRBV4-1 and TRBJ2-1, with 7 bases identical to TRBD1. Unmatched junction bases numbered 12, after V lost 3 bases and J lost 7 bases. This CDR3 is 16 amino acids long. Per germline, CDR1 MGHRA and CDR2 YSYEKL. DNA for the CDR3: TGCGCCAGCAGCCAGCCCATACAGGGGCGGAGGAATGAGCAGTTCTTC. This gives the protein CASSQPIQGRRNEQFF.

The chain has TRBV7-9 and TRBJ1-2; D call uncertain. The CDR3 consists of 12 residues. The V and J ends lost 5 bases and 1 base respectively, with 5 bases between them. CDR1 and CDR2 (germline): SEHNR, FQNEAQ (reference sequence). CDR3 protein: CASSRDNYGYTF. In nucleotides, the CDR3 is TGTGCCAGCAGCCGGGATAACTATGGCTACACCTTC.

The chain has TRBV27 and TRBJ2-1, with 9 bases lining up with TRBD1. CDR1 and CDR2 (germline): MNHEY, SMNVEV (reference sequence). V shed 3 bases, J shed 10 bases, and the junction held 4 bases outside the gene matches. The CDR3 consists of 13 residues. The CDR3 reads CASSFLDRGEQFF. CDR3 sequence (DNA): TGTGCCAGCAGTTTCCTGGACAGGGGCGAGCAGTTCTTC.

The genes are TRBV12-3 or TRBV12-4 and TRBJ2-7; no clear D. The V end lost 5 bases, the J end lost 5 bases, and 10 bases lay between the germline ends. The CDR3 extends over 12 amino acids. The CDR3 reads CASSPRTDEQYF. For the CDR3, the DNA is TGTGCCAGCAGTCCGCGCACAGACGAGCAGTACTTC.

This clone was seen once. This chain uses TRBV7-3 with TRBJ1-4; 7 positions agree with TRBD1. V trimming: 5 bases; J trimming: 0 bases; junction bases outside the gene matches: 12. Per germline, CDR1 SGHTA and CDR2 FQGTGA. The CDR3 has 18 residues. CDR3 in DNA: TGTGCCAGCAGCCAAGTGGGGACAGTTCTCACAACTAATGAAAAACTGTTTTTT. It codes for CASSQVGTVLTTNEKLFF.

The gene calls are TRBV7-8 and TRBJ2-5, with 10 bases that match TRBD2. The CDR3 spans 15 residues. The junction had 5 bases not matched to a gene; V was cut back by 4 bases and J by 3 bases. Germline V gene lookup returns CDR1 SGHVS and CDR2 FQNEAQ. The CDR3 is CASSSRGLAEETQYF. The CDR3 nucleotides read TGTGCCAGCAGCTCCCGCGGACTAGCGGAAGAGACCCAGTACTTC.

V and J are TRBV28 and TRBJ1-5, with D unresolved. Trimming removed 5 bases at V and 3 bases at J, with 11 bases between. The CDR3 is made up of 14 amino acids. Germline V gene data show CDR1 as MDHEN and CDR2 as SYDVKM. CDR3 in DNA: TGTGCCAGCAGTCAGTACAAATTCAATCAGCCCCAGCATTTT. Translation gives CASSQYKFNQPQHF.

In nucleotides, the CDR3 is TGTGCCAGCAGCATTGACACCACGGGGGGAAACACCATATATTTT. It translates to CASSIDTTGGNTIYF. The chain is built from TRBV5-6 and TRBJ1-3; D ambiguous. This CDR3 contains 15 residues. V gave up 4 bases and J gave up 4 bases, with 15 bases separating them. The germline V gene encodes CDR1 SGHDT and CDR2 YYEEEE.

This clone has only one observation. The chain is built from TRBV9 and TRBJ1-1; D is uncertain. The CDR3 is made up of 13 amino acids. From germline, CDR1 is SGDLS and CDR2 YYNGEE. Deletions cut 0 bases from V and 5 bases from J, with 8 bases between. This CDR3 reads CASSVESETEAFF. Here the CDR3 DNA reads TGTGCCAGCAGCGTAGAATCGGAGACTGAAGCTTTCTTT.

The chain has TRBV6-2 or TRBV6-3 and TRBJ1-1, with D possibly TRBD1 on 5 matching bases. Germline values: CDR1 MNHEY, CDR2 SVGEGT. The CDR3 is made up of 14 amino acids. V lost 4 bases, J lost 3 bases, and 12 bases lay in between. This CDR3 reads CASSWSLGDTEAFF. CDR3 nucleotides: TGTGCCAGCAGTTGGAGCCTAGGGGACACTGAAGCTTTCTTT.

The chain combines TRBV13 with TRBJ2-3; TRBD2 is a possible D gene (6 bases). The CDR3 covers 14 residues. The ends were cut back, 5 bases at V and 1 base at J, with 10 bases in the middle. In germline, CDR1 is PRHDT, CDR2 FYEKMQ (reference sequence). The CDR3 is CASSHGGGTDTQYF. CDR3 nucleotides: TGTGCCAGCAGCCATGGCGGGGGCACAGATACGCAGTATTTT.

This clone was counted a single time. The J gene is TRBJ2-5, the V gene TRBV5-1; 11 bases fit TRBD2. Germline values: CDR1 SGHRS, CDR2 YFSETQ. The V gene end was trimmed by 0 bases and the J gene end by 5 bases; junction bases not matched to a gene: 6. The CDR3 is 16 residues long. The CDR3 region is CASSLVVAGGPETQYF. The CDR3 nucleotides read TGCGCCAGCAGCTTGGTCGTAGCGGGGGGGCCCGAGACCCAGTACTTC.

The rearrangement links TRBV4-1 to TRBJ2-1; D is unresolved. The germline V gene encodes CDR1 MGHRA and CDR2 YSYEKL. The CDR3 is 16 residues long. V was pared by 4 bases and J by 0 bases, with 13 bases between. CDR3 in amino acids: CASSLSESSSYNEQFF. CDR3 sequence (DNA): TGCGCCAGCAGCCTTTCTGAATCTAGCTCCTACAATGAGCAGTTCTTC.

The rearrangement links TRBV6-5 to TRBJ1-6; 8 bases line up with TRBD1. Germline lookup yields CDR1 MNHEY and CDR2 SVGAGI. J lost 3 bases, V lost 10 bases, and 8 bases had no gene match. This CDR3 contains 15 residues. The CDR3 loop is CAIKDRVFYNSPLHF. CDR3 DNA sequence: TGTGCCATAAAGGACAGGGTTTTCTATAATTCACCCCTCCACTTT.

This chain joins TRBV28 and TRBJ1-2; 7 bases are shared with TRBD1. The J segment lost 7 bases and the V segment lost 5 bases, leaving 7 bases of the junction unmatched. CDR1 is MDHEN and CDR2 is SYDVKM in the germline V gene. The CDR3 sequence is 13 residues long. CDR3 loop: CASSQHRGSGYTF. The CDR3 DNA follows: TGTGCCAGCAGTCAACACAGGGGTAGTGGCTACACCTTC.

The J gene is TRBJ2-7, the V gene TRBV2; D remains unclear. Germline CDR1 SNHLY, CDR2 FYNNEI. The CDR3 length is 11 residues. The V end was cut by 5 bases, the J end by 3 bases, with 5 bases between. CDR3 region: CASSWSYEQYV. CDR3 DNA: TGTGCCAGCAGTTGGAGCTACGAGCAGTACGTC.

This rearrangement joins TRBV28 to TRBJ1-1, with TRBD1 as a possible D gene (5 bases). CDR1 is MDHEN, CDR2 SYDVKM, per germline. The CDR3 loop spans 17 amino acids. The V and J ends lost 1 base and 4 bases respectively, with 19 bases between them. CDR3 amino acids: CASSLYQNWRGGTEAFF. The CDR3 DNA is TGTGCCAGCAGTTTATACCAGAACTGGCGGGGGGGCACTGAAGCTTTCTTT.

The CDR3 reads CASSLGVPSDTQYF. The CDR3 DNA follows: TGTGCCAGCAGCTTGGGAGTCCCCTCAGATACGCAGTATTTT. The V call is TRBV5-4, the J call TRBJ2-3; the D is unclear. V was pared by 0 bases and J by 4 bases, with 9 bases between. CDR1 and CDR2 (germline): SGHNT, YYREEE (reference sequence). CDR3 length equals 14 residues.

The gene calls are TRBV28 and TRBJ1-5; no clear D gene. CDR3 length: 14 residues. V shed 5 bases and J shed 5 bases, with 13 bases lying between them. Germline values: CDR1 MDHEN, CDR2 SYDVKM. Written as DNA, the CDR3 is TGTGCCAGCAGTGAAAGGATCGGGGATCAGCCCCAGCATTTT. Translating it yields CASSERIGDQPQHF.

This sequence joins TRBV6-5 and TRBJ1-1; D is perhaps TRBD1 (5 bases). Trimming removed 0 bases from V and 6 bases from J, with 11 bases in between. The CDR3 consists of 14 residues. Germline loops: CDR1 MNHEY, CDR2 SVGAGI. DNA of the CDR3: TGTGCCAGCAGTTACTCCCAGGGCCGGGCTGAAGCTTTCTTT. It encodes CASSYSQGRAEAFF.

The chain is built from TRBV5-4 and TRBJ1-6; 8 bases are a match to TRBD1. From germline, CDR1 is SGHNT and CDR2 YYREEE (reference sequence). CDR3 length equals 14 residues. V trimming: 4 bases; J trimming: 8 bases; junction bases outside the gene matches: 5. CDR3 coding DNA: TGTGCCAGCAGCAAGGGACAGGTTGATTCACCCCTCCACTTT. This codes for CASSKGQVDSPLHF.